One sample yielded the 29 T cell receptor beta chains listed below, sequenced in a study of identical twins. One entry per CDR3 protein results from TCRdb running MiXCR on the 5' RACE reads. This sample has 400,000 to 550,000 distinct CDR3 sequences, with over 11% found just once. The data also belong to a second study, concerning yellow fever vaccine responses in identical twins.

Sample: CD4+ T cells sorted from blood. The receptor source for this set is a woman aged 18-30 years in good health.

This clonotype was detected a few times. The chain combines TRBV5-6 with TRBJ2-4, with D perhaps assigned TRBD1 or TRBD2 (5 bases each). The CDR3 length is 15 residues. Trimming stripped 2 bases from V and 0 bases from J, with 9 bases between. CDR1 and CDR2 from the germline V gene are SGHDT and YYEEEE. The CDR3 reads CASSFTGLAKNIQYF. In DNA form, the CDR3 reads TGTGCCAGCAGCTTTACAGGACTAGCCAAAAACATTCAGTACTTC.

This clonotype came up many times. The chain links TRBV6-1 to TRBJ2-2; the match to TRBD1 covers 8 bases. There are 15 residues in the CDR3. The germline gives CDR1 MNHNS, CDR2 SASEGT. V trimming: 10 bases; J trimming: 1 base; junction bases outside the gene matches: 8. The CDR3 nucleotides are TGTGCCACTATGAGCGGACAGGGGAACACCGGGGAGCTGTTTTTT. Protein product: CATMSGQGNTGELFF.

This clonotype was picked up a small number of times. The chain joins TRBV7-2 to TRBJ2-5; 12 nucleotides match TRBD2. The CDR3 runs 16 residues. Per germline, CDR1 SGHTA and CDR2 FQGNSA. V lost 5 bases, J lost 5 bases, and 9 bases stayed unmatched. The CDR3 coding sequence is TGTGCCAGCAGCAACAGACTAGCGGGGGTGGATGAGACCCAGTACTTC. This codes for CASSNRLAGVDETQYF.

J is TRBJ2-7 and V is TRBV28; no clear D. Germline CDR1 reads MDHEN; CDR2 reads SYDVKM. This CDR3 spans 13 amino acids. Trimming stripped 8 bases from V and 2 bases from J, with 13 bases between. The CDR3 DNA reads as TGTGCCAGCTGTAACCCCAGCCCCTACGAGCAGTACTTC. Its protein product is CASCNPSPYEQYF.

This clonotype was seen more than once but under ten times. V is TRBV24-1 and J is TRBJ2-1; D is perhaps TRBD1 or TRBD2 (6 bases each). V lost 0 bases to trimming and J lost 2 bases, with 10 bases between them. CDR3 size: 16 residues. The germline V gene encodes CDR1 KGHDR and CDR2 SFDVKD. CDR3 DNA: TGTGCCACCAGTGATTTGGTCGGGGGCGCCTACAATGAGCAGTTCTTC. It yields the protein CATSDLVGGAYNEQFF.

This clonotype was recorded at least ten times. This rearrangement joins TRBV3-1 to TRBJ2-1; D uncertain. Per germline, CDR1 LGHDT and CDR2 YNNKEL (reference sequence). V lost 10 bases and J 10 bases, leaving 14 bases between the germline ends. This CDR3 contains 11 residues. The chain's CDR3 is CATGSTNEQFF. In nucleotides, the CDR3 is TGTGCCACTGGCTCGACCAACGAGCAGTTCTTC.

Notes on this clonotype: This clone may be a read error of a much larger clone one base away. The chain carries TRBV9 and TRBJ2-7; TRBD2 is a possible D gene (5 bases). The CDR3 is made up of 16 amino acids. Germline V gene data show CDR1 as SGDLS and CDR2 as YYNGEE. The CDR3 nucleotides read TGTGCCAACAGCGGTACACCGGGCCCCCGAATATCGGAGCAGTACTTC. Translation: CANSGTPGPRISEQYF.

This clonotype was counted only a few times. This chain uses TRBV4-3 with TRBJ2-1; 11 positions match TRBD1. The CDR3 length is 17 residues. Germline V gene lookup returns CDR1 LGHNA and CDR2 YSLEER. V dropped 0 bases and J dropped 4; count of bases not matched to a gene: 5. In nucleotides, the CDR3 is TGCGCCAGCAGCCAAGAATCTGGGACAGGGGGGTACAATGAGCAGTTCTTC. This sequence encodes CASSQESGTGGYNEQFF.

This clonotype was counted a few times. CDR3 residues: CASSTRRENEQFF. CDR3 DNA: TGTGCCAGCAGCACTAGGCGGGAGAATGAGCAGTTCTTC. This chain connects TRBV7-2 to TRBJ2-1; TRBD2 agrees at 7 bases. The trim removed 5 bases at V and 7 bases at J, leaving 5 bases unmatched. The CDR3 totals 13 residues. The germline CDR1 and CDR2 sequences are SGHTA and FQGNSA.

The chain recombines TRBV4-2 with TRBJ2-7, with 10 bases matching TRBD1. Looked up from germline, CDR1 is LGHNA and CDR2 is YNFKEQ. The CDR3 runs to 17 residues. With 4 bases clipped from V and 2 bases from J, the junction kept 11 bases outside the gene matches. The CDR3 loop reads CASSRTAGTGEAYEQYF. CDR3 DNA: TGTGCCAGCAGCCGAACCGCCGGGACAGGGGAGGCCTACGAGCAGTACTTC.

Only a few counts were recorded for this clonotype. DNA of the CDR3: TGCGCCAGCAGCCCCGCCAAGGGAGGGTTCTACGAGCAGTACTTC. Protein sequence: CASSPAKGGFYEQYF. The chain employs TRBV4-3 and TRBJ2-7; TRBD2 agrees at 7 bases. This CDR3 region has 15 residues. The junction had 9 bases not matched to a gene; V was cut back by 4 bases and J by 3 bases. Germline CDR1 is LGHNA and CDR2 is YSLEER.

This clonotype was observed a few times. The chain has TRBV7-2 and TRBJ2-6; D is undetermined. This CDR3 comprises 17 residues. Germline assignment: CDR1 SGHTA and CDR2 FQGNSA. V was clipped by 1 base and J by 0 bases, with 10 bases between them. The CDR3: CASSLVPASSGANVLTF. In DNA form, the CDR3 reads TGTGCCAGCAGCTTAGTTCCGGCCAGCTCTGGGGCCAACGTCCTGACTTTC.

The chain is built from TRBV4-2 and TRBJ2-1, with 9 bases aligning to TRBD2. The CDR3 spans 15 residues. CDR1 is LGHNA, CDR2 YNFKEQ, per germline. With V trimmed by 5 bases and J by 2 bases, 4 bases remained unmatched. CDR3 residues: CASSSAGGTYNEQFF. The CDR3 bases are TGTGCCAGCAGCTCAGCGGGGGGTACCTACAATGAGCAGTTCTTC.

This clonotype has a handful of counts. This sequence joins TRBV5-1 and TRBJ2-1; perhaps TRBD1 as D (6 bases). V lost 4 bases and J lost 5, with 16 bases in between. CDR1 is SGHRS, CDR2 YFSETQ, per germline. The CDR3 spans 15 residues. The DNA of the CDR3 is TGCGCCAGCAGCCCTCTGACAGGATTAGACAATGAGCAGTTCTTC. Translation gives CASSPLTGLDNEQFF.

In its sample, this clonotype was seen a few times. This chain uses TRBV9 with TRBJ2-7, with a possible D match to TRBD1 (6 bases). CDR1 is SGDLS, CDR2 YYNGEE, per germline. Trimming removed 0 bases from V and 6 bases from J, with 19 bases in between. CDR3 size: 16 residues. CDR3 nucleotide sequence: TGTGCCAGCAGCGTAGAGGGCAGGGGCACGTCGGGCGAGCAGTACTTC. Translating gives CASSVEGRGTSGEQYF.

This clonotype was seen a handful of times. The chain has TRBV12-3 or TRBV12-4 and TRBJ1-4; TRBD1 matches 8 bases. The CDR3 sequence is 15 residues long. Trimming at V came to 3 bases and at J to 7 bases, leaving 7 bases not matched to a gene. The CDR3 DNA sequence: TGTGCCAGCAGTTTCCTACAGGGGGAAGGTGAAAAACTGTTTTTT. Protein: CASSFLQGEGEKLFF.

This clonotype occurred a few times. The chain has TRBV10-3 and TRBJ2-7; D is perhaps TRBD1 or TRBD2 (5 bases each). The ends were cut back, 0 bases at V and 1 base at J, with 13 bases in the middle. CDR3 size: 16 residues. The germline CDR1 and CDR2 sequences are ENHRY and SYGVKD. In nucleotides, the CDR3 is TGTGCCATCAGTGAGTCGGTGGGGGAGAAGTCCTACGAGCAGTACTTC. The encoded protein is CAISESVGEKSYEQYF.

This clonotype was picked up a small number of times. The chain uses TRBV7-6 and TRBJ1-6, with D possibly matching TRBD1 (6 bases). With 6 bases removed from V and 7 bases from J, the gap between germline ends came to 16 bases. CDR3 size: 15 residues. Germline V gives CDR1 SGHVS, CDR2 FNYEAQ. The CDR3 reads CASRETGTLNSPLHF. In DNA, the CDR3 is TGTGCCAGCAGGGAGACCGGGACACTGAATTCACCCCTCCACTTT.

The V call is TRBV5-6, the J call TRBJ2-2; TRBD2 aligns across 10 bases. The germline V gene has CDR1 SGHDT and CDR2 YYEEEE. There are 16 residues in the CDR3. V lost 2 bases, J lost 4 bases, and 5 bases stayed unmatched. CDR3 amino acids: CASSFLAGVGTGELFF. The CDR3 DNA is TGTGCCAGCAGCTTCCTAGCGGGAGTAGGCACCGGGGAGCTGTTTTTT.

This clonotype was detected ten times or more. CDR3 amino acids: CASSLIGTSGQETQYF. In nucleotides, the CDR3 is TGCGCCAGCAGCTTGATAGGGACTAGCGGCCAAGAGACCCAGTACTTC. The chain is built from TRBV5-1 and TRBJ2-5; 11 bases align to TRBD2. Germline trimming cut 1 base from V and 1 base from J; bases unmatched to any gene: 3. Germline V gene sequence: CDR1 SGHRS, CDR2 YFSETQ. This CDR3 spans 16 amino acids.

This clonotype was counted between two and nine times. The gene calls are TRBV4-2 and TRBJ1-2, with D possibly matching TRBD1 (5 bases). The CDR3 has 15 residues. Trimming pared 4 bases from V and 4 bases from J, leaving 16 bases between. CDR1 is LGHNA and CDR2 is YNFKEQ in the germline V gene. The CDR3 nucleotides are TGTGCCAGCAGCCCAGCGGACACCTCCCTCTATGGCTACACCTTC. Translation: CASSPADTSLYGYTF.

This clonotype was detected ten times or more. V gene TRBV20-1 combines with J gene TRBJ2-7, with 8 bases fitting TRBD1. Germline assignment: CDR1 DFQATT and CDR2 SNEGSKA (reference sequence). The CDR3 runs 12 residues. V dropped 5 bases and J dropped 9; count of bases not matched to a gene: 9. This CDR3 is CSAFDRGRMQYF. CDR3 nucleotide sequence: TGCAGTGCTTTCGACAGGGGCAGGATGCAGTACTTC.

This clonotype was counted many times. The genes are TRBV5-6 and TRBJ2-1, with TRBD1 matching over 10 bases. Germline-derived CDR1 and CDR2 are SGHDT and YYEEEE. The V and J ends lost 3 bases and 4 bases, in that order; junction bases with no gene match: 4. The CDR3 runs to 15 residues. The CDR3 spells CASSYRQGAYNEQFF. Here the CDR3 DNA reads TGTGCCAGCAGCTATCGACAGGGGGCATACAATGAGCAGTTCTTC.

This clonotype has more than one count but fewer than ten. This sequence joins TRBV6-5 and TRBJ2-1; possible D gene TRBD2, 6 bases. Trimming pared 2 bases from V and 2 bases from J, leaving 19 bases between. Germline values: CDR1 MNHEY, CDR2 SVGAGI. This CDR3 region has 18 residues. The CDR3 nucleotides are TGTGCCAGCAGTTACCGCCCGACACGAGGGAGGACCTACAATGAGCAGTTCTTC. It yields the protein CASSYRPTRGRTYNEQFF.

The chain recombines TRBV4-1 with TRBJ2-1; D uncertain. V was shortened by 0 bases and J by 7 bases, with 10 bases between the two germline ends. Germline lookup yields CDR1 MGHRA and CDR2 YSYEKL. CDR3 size: 14 residues. Here the CDR3 reads CASSQDRYENEQFF. The CDR3, as DNA: TGCGCCAGCAGCCAAGATAGGTACGAAAATGAGCAGTTCTTC.

This clonotype appeared many times. The chain employs TRBV2 and TRBJ1-1, with D perhaps TRBD1 (5 bases). The V gene lost 8 bases and the J gene lost 1 base, with 14 bases spanning the gap. CDR3 length: 14 residues. CDR1 SNHLY and CDR2 FYNNEI come from the germline V gene. CDR3: CASRGTAENTEAFF. The CDR3 DNA reads TGTGCCAGCCGTGGGACGGCCGAGAACACTGAAGCTTTCTTT.

V is TRBV30 and J is TRBJ1-1, with D unresolved. Per the germline V gene, CDR1 is GTSNPN and CDR2 is SVGIG (reference sequence). The ends were cut back, 1 base at V and 4 bases at J, with 13 bases in the middle. This CDR3 is built from 14 residues. CDR3 bases: TGTGCCTGGAGTGAAAACAACGGGGTCACTGAAGCTTTCTTT. Translation: CAWSENNGVTEAFF.

In this sample, this clonotype turned up a few times. The chain joins TRBV7-8 to TRBJ1-6, with 8 bases fitting TRBD1. This CDR3 has 17 amino acids. The germline gives CDR1 SGHVS, CDR2 FQNEAQ. Trimming at V came to 1 base and at J to 9 bases, leaving 11 bases not matched to a gene. This CDR3 reads CASSLGQGRLRASPLHF. CDR3 DNA: TGTGCCAGCAGCTTAGGACAGGGGAGGCTCCGTGCTTCACCCCTCCACTTT. The variable domain in full, with the rest retrieved from reference TRBV7-8 and TRBJ1-6, is GAGVSQSPRYKVAKRGQDVALRCDPISGHVSLFWYQQALGQGPEFLTYFQNEAQLDKSGLPSDRFFAERPEGSVSTLKIQRTQQEDSAVYLCASSLGQGRLRASPLHFGNGTRLTVT.

This clonotype turned up a few times. V usage is TRBV10-2 and J usage is TRBJ2-1; D not certain. V was trimmed by 7 bases and J by 4 bases, leaving 11 bases between them. This CDR3 is 13 amino acids long. The germline CDR1 and CDR2 sequences are WSHSY and SAAADI. CDR3 DNA sequence: TGCGCCAGCAACCCGACGGAATACAATGAGCAGTTCTTC. Translating gives CASNPTEYNEQFF.